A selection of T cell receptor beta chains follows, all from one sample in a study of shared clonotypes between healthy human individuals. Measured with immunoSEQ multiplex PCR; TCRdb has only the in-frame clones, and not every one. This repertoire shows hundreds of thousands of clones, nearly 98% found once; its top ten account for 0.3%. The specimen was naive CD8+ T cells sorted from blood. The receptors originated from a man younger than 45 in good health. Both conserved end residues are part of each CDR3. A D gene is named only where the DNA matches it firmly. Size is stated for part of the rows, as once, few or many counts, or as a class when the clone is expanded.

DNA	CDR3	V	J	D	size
TGTGCCAGCAGCCCACAATGGGAAAACAGGGAGGGCCAAGAGACCCAGTACTTC	CASSPQWENREGQETQYF	TRBV14	TRBJ2-5	-	once
TGTGCCAGCAGCGTCCGACCCGTGGGACAGTGGACGGAGACCCAGTACTTC	CASSVRPVGQWTETQYF	TRBV9	TRBJ2-5	TRBD1	-
TGCAGCGTTGACCCTCCCGGGGACGGGTTCTACGAGCAGTACTTC	CSVDPPGDGFYEQYF	TRBV29-1	TRBJ2-7	-	-
TGTGCCAGCAGCTTGGACAGGGTCGGAGGCGAGCAGTACTTC	CASSLDRVGGEQYF	TRBV7-8	TRBJ2-7	TRBD1	-
TGTGCCAGCGGATCAAGCGGGAGTGTCGGGGAGCTGTTTTTT	CASGSSGSVGELFF	TRBV28	TRBJ2-2	TRBD2	-
TGTGCCAGCCAATTAGGGTTCTTGGGACAGGGAGACCGCGAGCAGTACTTC	CASQLGFLGQGDREQYF	TRBV28	TRBJ2-7	TRBD1	-
TGTGCCAGCACTTCGACAAACGCTTTGGACACTGAAGCTTTCTTT	CASTSTNALDTEAFF	TRBV7-9	TRBJ1-1	-	-
TGTGCCAGAAGCTTGGCTAGTTGGGACAGACAGAACACCGGGGAGCTGTTTTTT	CARSLASWDRQNTGELFF	TRBV5-3	TRBJ2-2	TRBD1	-
TGCAGCGTTCTTGGCGATCTTGGGGAGCTGTTTTTT	CSVLGDLGELFF	TRBV29-1	TRBJ2-2	-	-
TGTGCATCTTCCCTCGACAGTTTCCCCTACAATGAGCAGTTCTTC	CASSLDSFPYNEQFF	TRBV30	TRBJ2-1	-	-
TGTGCCAGCAGCGAAACAGGGGGCCAAAACATTCAGTACTTC	CASSETGGQNIQYF	TRBV11-3	TRBJ2-4	TRBD1	-
TGCGCCAGCCATTACGGGCCGGCAACGACTAGTCTTATCTACAATGAGCAGTTCTTC	CASHYGPATTSLIYNEQFF	TRBV5-1	TRBJ2-1	-	once
TGCGCCAGCAGCCTGATGGCTGTGAGCTCCTACAATGAGCAGTTCTTC	CASSLMAVSSYNEQFF	TRBV5-1	TRBJ2-1	-	-
TGCAGCGTTGATAGTGGAAGGAGGTTCACGGATAATGAGCAGTTCTTC	CSVDSGRRFTDNEQFF	TRBV29-1	TRBJ2-1	-	-
TGTGCCAGCAGCATCCGGGACGGGCGCAACAATGAGCAGTTCTTC	CASSIRDGRNNEQFF	TRBV6-1	TRBJ2-1	-	-
TGTGCCAGCAGCGGAAAGACAGGGAGCCATGAGCAGTTCTTC	CASSGKTGSHEQFF	TRBV11-3	TRBJ2-1	TRBD1	-
TGTGCCAGCAGCTTCCACAGAAGGAACACTGAAGCTTTCTTT	CASSFHRRNTEAFF	TRBV13	TRBJ1-1	-	-
TGTGCCAGCAGCCTAAAGCGGGGTAGCTCCTACAATGAGCAGTTCTTC	CASSLKRGSSYNEQFF	TRBV9	TRBJ2-1	TRBD2	-
TGTGCCACCGGACAGGGGTTCGGCACAGATACGCAGTATTTT	CATGQGFGTDTQYF	TRBV15	TRBJ2-3	TRBD1	-
TGTGCCAGCAGCCCGATAGCGGGGCGGGACGAGCAGTACTTC	CASSPIAGRDEQYF	TRBV7-8	TRBJ2-7	TRBD2	-
TGTGCCAGTAGTATAGGCAGTATAAGCACAGATACGCAGTATTTT	CASSIGSISTDTQYF	TRBV19	TRBJ2-3	-	-
TGCAGCGTTGAAGCCCCAACCGGGGGATGGAGAGAGACCCAGTACTTC	CSVEAPTGGWRETQYF	TRBV29-1	TRBJ2-5	-	-
TGTGCCAGCAGCCCCCAGTCGAAACGCACAGATACGCAGTATTTT	CASSPQSKRTDTQYF	TRBV14	TRBJ2-3	-	-
TGTGCCAGCAGTTACCCAGGCCAGCCCCAGCATTTT	CASSYPGQPQHF	TRBV6-5	TRBJ1-5	-	-
TGCGCCAGCAGCCAAGATCGCGCTAGCGGACCAGATACGCAGTATTTT	CASSQDRASGPDTQYF	TRBV4-3	TRBJ2-3	TRBD2	-
TGTGCCAGCAGCCCTTCAAGTGGGGCCGGGGAGCTGTTTTTT	CASSPSSGAGELFF	TRBV7-6	TRBJ2-2	-	-
TGTGCCAGCAGCTTAGTGCCGACAGAAGGAGAAGGCTACACCTTC	CASSLVPTEGEGYTF	TRBV11-2	TRBJ1-2	-	-
TGTGCCAGCAGCGTAGGAGGGGGCCCGGCTCAGCCCCAGCATTTT	CASSVGGGPAQPQHF	TRBV9	TRBJ1-5	TRBD1	-
TGTGCCAGCAGTGAAGCGGTGTTGGGGGAGACCCAGTACTTC	CASSEAVLGETQYF	TRBV6-1	TRBJ2-5	-	-
TGTGCCATCGGGGACCGTTCCTACGAGCAGTACTTC	CAIGDRSYEQYF	TRBV10-3	TRBJ2-7	-	-
TGTGCCAGCTCTCCGCCCGCGGAGTACACCGGGGAGCTGTTTTTT	CASSPPAEYTGELFF	TRBV18	TRBJ2-2	-	-
TGCAGCGTCCCCCGACAGGGGACCTCTGGGGCCAACGTCCTGACTTTC	CSVPRQGTSGANVLTF	TRBV29-1	TRBJ2-6	TRBD1	-
TGTGCCAGCAGCTTAGTGTCGGATGAGCAGTTCTTC	CASSLVSDEQFF	TRBV7-6	TRBJ2-1	-	-
TGTGCCAGCAGTTCTAGCGGAAGCTCCTACGAGCAGTACTTC	CASSSSGSSYEQYF	TRBV27	TRBJ2-7	TRBD2	-
TGTGCCAGCAGACCAGTGGGCGGGACTAGCTTTGAGCAGTTCTTC	CASRPVGGTSFEQFF	TRBV28	TRBJ2-1	TRBD2	-
TGTGCCAGCAGCCAGGGACAGGGGGCAATGGAGCAGTACTTC	CASSQGQGAMEQYF	TRBV5-4	TRBJ2-7	TRBD1	-
TGTGCCAGCAGTTTCGGCAGTTCCTACGAGCAGTACTTC	CASSFGSSYEQYF	TRBV28	TRBJ2-7	-	-
TGTGCCAGCAGCTTCCTAGCGGTCGGCGAGCAGTACTTC	CASSFLAVGEQYF	TRBV7-8	TRBJ2-7	TRBD2	-
TGCGCCAGCAGCCAAGATTCCCACATGGGTCAAGAGACCCAGTACTTC	CASSQDSHMGQETQYF	TRBV4-1	TRBJ2-5	-	-
TGTGCCAGCAGTTTATCGTCCGGGAACTACGCCTACGAGCAGTACTTC	CASSLSSGNYAYEQYF	TRBV27	TRBJ2-7	-	-
TGTGCCAGCAGCTTGTACGACCGGGACAGGGGTATGGGCTACACCTTC	CASSLYDRDRGMGYTF	TRBV5-6	TRBJ1-2	TRBD1	-
TGTGCCAGTAGTATGGGTGGGAGTTCCTACAATGAGCAGTTCTTC	CASSMGGSSYNEQFF	TRBV19	TRBJ2-1	-	-
TGTGCCTGGAGTCCGGATCTACTTAGCACAGATACGCAGTATTTT	CAWSPDLLSTDTQYF	TRBV30	TRBJ2-3	-	-
TGTGCAAGTCGCTTCCGAATGCCGACAGGGGGAGAGGCCTTCGCTAATGAAAAACTGTTTTTT	CASRFRMPTGGEAFANEKLFF	TRBV12-2	TRBJ1-4	-	-
TGTGCCAGCAGTGAGGAATATGGACAGGGGGCAAACGAGCAGTACTTC	CASSEEYGQGANEQYF	TRBV6-1	TRBJ2-7	TRBD1	-
TGTGCCAGCAGCTTCCGACTAGCGGGAACCCACGAGCAGTACTTC	CASSFRLAGTHEQYF	TRBV5-8	TRBJ2-7	TRBD2	-
TGTGCCAGTAGTCCGTATGGAGGGCAGTATACGGAAAAACTGTTTTTT	CASSPYGGQYTEKLFF	TRBV19	TRBJ1-4	-	once
TGTGCCAGCAGGACAGGTTACAATGAGCAGTTCTTC	CASRTGYNEQFF	TRBV2	TRBJ2-1	-	once
TGTGCCAGCAGCTATCCCGGGACAGGGGACGGGAGCAATCAGCCCCAGCATTTT	CASSYPGTGDGSNQPQHF	TRBV21-1	TRBJ1-5	-	-
TGTGCCAGCAGCCCGACCACTAGCGGGATTTACAATGAGCAGTTCTTC	CASSPTTSGIYNEQFF	TRBV7-6	TRBJ2-1	TRBD2	-
TGTGCCAGCAGCTTAGAGGCTACGAGCTCCTACGAGCAGTACTTC	CASSLEATSSYEQYF	TRBV7-8	TRBJ2-7	-	once
TGTGCCAGCAGCGGCCGCGTCGGTGAGCAGTTCTTC	CASSGRVGEQFF	TRBV2	TRBJ2-1	-	-
TGCGCCAGCAGCCAGTACGGGGGGACCTCCTACGAGCAGTACTTC	CASSQYGGTSYEQYF	TRBV4-1	TRBJ2-7	TRBD2	-
TGTGCCAGCCATAAGGGGGCAGTCTTTGTCGAGCAGTACTTC	CASHKGAVFVEQYF	TRBV5-6	TRBJ2-7	TRBD1	-
TGTGCCAGCAGCTTGAGGGACAGGGGGCATGAGACCCAGTACTTC	CASSLRDRGHETQYF	TRBV5-8	TRBJ2-5	TRBD1	-
TGTGCCAGCAGTTTATTGCCGGTGAACACTGAAGCTTTCTTT	CASSLLPVNTEAFF	TRBV27	TRBJ1-1	-	-
TGCGCCAGCAGCCAAGGGTCAGTAGACTATGGCTACACCTTC	CASSQGSVDYGYTF	TRBV4-1	TRBJ1-2	-	-
TGTGCCAGCAGCGTTGGACTAGCGGGCACAGATACGCAGTATTTT	CASSVGLAGTDTQYF	TRBV9	TRBJ2-3	TRBD2	-